The present TCR beta chain was sequenced within a study of blood T cell repertoires in COVID-19 (dated by TCRdb to 2018 to 2021). For the wider study: The collaborator samples originated in the United States, Italy and Spain and spanned the acute and convalescent phases of COVID-19. The material from the prospective study consisted of cDNA or gDNA derived from T cells, B-cell-depleted T cells, or PBMCs. Deeply sampled blood TCRbeta repertoires from subjects exposed to, actively infected with, or recovered from COVID-19 were included in the dataset. The repertoires were made available in a free public database intended to serve as a resource for research on the immune response to SARS-CoV-2. Samples came from the ongoing ImmuneRACE study (first 160 participants) plus 1,254 subjects from 6 global collaborators. Sample metadata almost always included a de-identified subject ID, COVID-19 status, age in years and sex. HLA class I and class II types, where available, came from metadata supplied by the sample provider rather than from assay-based typing.

The immunoSEQ Assay, a bias-controlled multiplex PCR, was used to amplify TCRbeta CDR3 regions from genomic DNA. Per the source publication's procedure: The number of nucleated cells in each sample was estimated by amplification of reference gene primers within the assay. Sequence reads were collapsed and filtered to measure the absolute abundance of every unique TCRbeta CDR3 rearrangement. For each sample, productive Simpson clonality was calculated as the square root of Simpson's diversity index across productive rearrangements. TCRdb took over this immuneACCESS table, retaining in-frame rearrangements with V and J assigned. Such tables are incomplete; in checked studies, under half of the missing clones stem from an unresolved V gene, and the remainder is unexplained. The D gene and trimming were derived from the DNA, and the V and J assignments and clone size from that table. Here the sample has some 250,000 clones; more than 85% occur a single time. Together, the top ten hold 8% to 10% of the sample.

Enrolling through a virtual design, the prospective study's participants ranged in age from roughly 18 to 95 years and lived across roughly 24 United States geographic areas. To assign participants to cohorts, the prospective study relied on clinical history that participants themselves reported in a screening survey and a study questionnaire. For ImmuneRACE Cohort 3, a participant was defined as recovered based on two consecutive negative NP/OP PCR tests, clearance by a healthcare professional, or resolution of symptoms. In the prospective study, mobile phlebotomists collected whole blood, serum and a nasopharyngeal or oropharyngeal swab from each participant. Additional blood draws and questionnaires over an approximately two-month period could optionally be provided by prospective study participants. Blood samples from the prospective study were shipped frozen or at room temperature prior to DNA extraction.

General conclusions and limits of the study: The quantity of clinical and demographic metadata differed by source and by participant and was supplied without curation.

Note on this clone: This receptor's antigen is unknown. Base qualities are missing; no much larger clone stands one base away.

V is pared back by 8 bases and J by 3 bases, with 13 bases lying between the germline termini. CDR1 and CDR2, per the germline V gene, are SGHTA and FQGTGA. The CDR3 goes from the cysteine to the phenylalanine over 14 residues. CDR3 DNA only is kept here, 42 bases in frame from base 1. The chain links TRBV7-3 with TRBJ2-2, and the D gene may be TRBD1, 5 bases matching. The source is a man aged 35 to 55 who had recovered from COVID-19. Specimen: PBMCs or T cells enriched from blood (not recorded which). Read as DNA, the sequence is TGTGCCAGCTCGGGCAGGGTCGACACCGGGGAGCTGTTTTTT. Protein translation: CASSGRVDTGELFF.